A selection of T cell receptor beta chains follows, all from one sample in a study of control samples from healthy donors and cancer patients. This table comes from immunoSEQ multiplex PCR, and its TCRdb copy is limited to in-frame clones, with some not included. Of 200,000 or so clones listed, roughly 94% were seen once; the top ten hold approximately 1.6%. The material sequenced was blood. Receptors originate from a man in his fifties in good health. The CDR3 runs from the conserved cysteine through the conserved F or W. The D gene is left open where the match is weak. The size field is filled for only some rows; it gives once, few, many or a size class.

CDR3nt: TGTGCCAGCAGCCAAGTAGTTAGCGGGGAATACCAGTTCTTC
CDR3aa: CASSQVVSGEYQFF
j_gene: TRBJ2-1
v_gene: TRBV3-1/TRBV3-2
d_gene: TRBD2
abundance: NA

CDR3nt: TGCGCCAGCAGCAGGACAGGGAACTACGAGCAGTACTTC
CDR3aa: CASSRTGNYEQYF
j_gene: TRBJ2-7
v_gene: TRBV5-1
d_gene: TRBD1
abundance: NA

CDR3nt: TGTGCCAGCGGGGAGGAGGGACTAAGCTCCTACGAGCAGTACTTC
CDR3aa: CASGEEGLSSYEQYF
j_gene: TRBJ2-7
v_gene: TRBV2
d_gene: TRBD2
abundance: NA

CDR3nt: TGCGCCAGCAGCCTCCAATCGACAGGACAGGGGTGGGCTTTCTTT
CDR3aa: CASSLQSTGQGWAFF
j_gene: TRBJ1-1
v_gene: TRBV4-1
d_gene: TRBD1
abundance: NA

CDR3nt: TGTGCCAGCAGCGCCTCCCAGGCGAACTATGGCTACACCTTC
CDR3aa: CASSASQANYGYTF
j_gene: TRBJ1-2
v_gene: TRBV6-5
d_gene: NA
abundance: NA

CDR3nt: TGTGCCAGCAGCCAAGATTCCAACCTTAAAAACTATGGCTACACCTTC
CDR3aa: CASSQDSNLKNYGYTF
j_gene: TRBJ1-2
v_gene: TRBV3-1/TRBV3-2
d_gene: NA
abundance: NA

CDR3nt: TGTGCCAGCAGTCCCGGGGGGGCCGGCGGGGAGCTGTTTTTT
CDR3aa: CASSPGGAGGELFF
j_gene: TRBJ2-2
v_gene: TRBV28
d_gene: TRBD2
abundance: NA

CDR3nt: TGTGCCAGCAGCCATCCGGGACCTATTAATGAAAAACTGTTTTTT
CDR3aa: CASSHPGPINEKLFF
j_gene: TRBJ1-4
v_gene: TRBV4-2
d_gene: NA
abundance: NA

CDR3nt: TGTGCCAGCAGCACCACCCCGGGATACACTGAAGCTTTCTTT
CDR3aa: CASSTTPGYTEAFF
j_gene: TRBJ1-1
v_gene: TRBV13
d_gene: NA
abundance: once

CDR3nt: TGTGCCAGCAGCCCTACTAGCGGGGAACCCTCTCCCCGGACAGATACGCAGTATTTT
CDR3aa: CASSPTSGEPSPRTDTQYF
j_gene: TRBJ2-3
v_gene: TRBV6-2/TRBV6-3
d_gene: TRBD2
abundance: NA

CDR3nt: TGCAGTGCTAGTCGGGCCCAAGAGACCCAGTACTTC
CDR3aa: CSASRAQETQYF
j_gene: TRBJ2-5
v_gene: TRBV20-1
d_gene: NA
abundance: NA

CDR3nt: TGTGCCAGCAGCCAAGTGGGGGACAGCGGGGTATACACCGGGGAGCTGTTTTTT
CDR3aa: CASSQVGDSGVYTGELFF
j_gene: TRBJ2-2
v_gene: TRBV4-2
d_gene: NA
abundance: NA

CDR3nt: TGTGCCAGCACCGTCCTTTGGGGTTACGGGGGGGCTTTCTTT
CDR3aa: CASTVLWGYGGAFF
j_gene: TRBJ1-1
v_gene: TRBV7-2
d_gene: NA
abundance: NA

CDR3nt: TGTGCCAGCTCAACCGGATTGGCGGGGTCCACAGATACGCAGTATTTT
CDR3aa: CASSTGLAGSTDTQYF
j_gene: TRBJ2-3
v_gene: TRBV18
d_gene: NA
abundance: NA

CDR3nt: TGTGCCAGCAGCCAAGGGACAGGGGAAGTCAATGAGCAGTTCTTC
CDR3aa: CASSQGTGEVNEQFF
j_gene: TRBJ2-1
v_gene: TRBV3-1/TRBV3-2
d_gene: TRBD1
abundance: NA

CDR3nt: TGTGCCAGCAGCGTAAGGGAGAATTCACCCCTCCACTTT
CDR3aa: CASSVRENSPLHF
j_gene: TRBJ1-6
v_gene: TRBV9
d_gene: NA
abundance: NA

CDR3nt: TGTGCCAGCAGCGGGCCCCGGCGGGGAAAGGCACAAGCTTTCTTT
CDR3aa: CASSGPRRGKAQAFF
j_gene: TRBJ1-1
v_gene: TRBV27
d_gene: NA
abundance: NA

CDR3nt: TGCGCCAGCAGCTTGGCCGGGGGGGCCAACGTCCTGACTTTC
CDR3aa: CASSLAGGANVLTF
j_gene: TRBJ2-6
v_gene: TRBV5-1
d_gene: NA
abundance: NA

CDR3nt: TGTGCCACCAGTGATCCGGGACAGCCCTCTGGGGCCAACGTCCTGACTTTC
CDR3aa: CATSDPGQPSGANVLTF
j_gene: TRBJ2-6
v_gene: TRBV24-1
d_gene: TRBD1
abundance: once

CDR3nt: TGTGCCAGCAGTTTGGCTCAGCATCAGCCCCAGCATTTT
CDR3aa: CASSLAQHQPQHF
j_gene: TRBJ1-5
v_gene: TRBV12-3/TRBV12-4
d_gene: NA
abundance: NA

CDR3nt: TGTGCCAGTAGTATTCGGGGGGCGGGCACAGATACGCAGTATTTT
CDR3aa: CASSIRGAGTDTQYF
j_gene: TRBJ2-3
v_gene: TRBV19
d_gene: NA
abundance: NA

CDR3nt: TGCGCCAGCAGCTTGAGGCAGGGGGACACTGAAGCTTTCTTT
CDR3aa: CASSLRQGDTEAFF
j_gene: TRBJ1-1
v_gene: TRBV5-1
d_gene: TRBD1
abundance: NA

CDR3nt: TGTGCCAGCGGGACAGGGTTCGCCTATGGCTACACCTTC
CDR3aa: CASGTGFAYGYTF
j_gene: TRBJ1-2
v_gene: TRBV5-4
d_gene: TRBD1
abundance: NA

CDR3nt: TGTGCCAGCAGTGAAGCGCGACAGGGCGCAGGGGAGCAGTTCTTC
CDR3aa: CASSEARQGAGEQFF
j_gene: TRBJ2-1
v_gene: TRBV2
d_gene: TRBD1
abundance: NA

CDR3nt: TGCGCCAGCAGGACATGGGCGGGCTACACCTTC
CDR3aa: CASRTWAGYTF
j_gene: TRBJ1-2
v_gene: TRBV10-1
d_gene: NA
abundance: NA

CDR3nt: TGTGCCAGCAGCCCGGGACAGGGGAGTGAAAAACTGTTTTTT
CDR3aa: CASSPGQGSEKLFF
j_gene: TRBJ1-4
v_gene: TRBV5-5
d_gene: TRBD1
abundance: NA

CDR3nt: TGTGCCACCAGTATGGCCAAGGGTTCACCCCTCCACTTT
CDR3aa: CATSMAKGSPLHF
j_gene: TRBJ1-6
v_gene: TRBV15
d_gene: NA
abundance: NA

CDR3nt: TGTGCCAGCAGTCGGGGGACAGGGTTTAATGAAAAACTGTTTTTT
CDR3aa: CASSRGTGFNEKLFF
j_gene: TRBJ1-4
v_gene: TRBV6-6
d_gene: TRBD1
abundance: NA

CDR3nt: TGTGCCAGCAGCTTCTCCAGGTCCACAGATACGCAGTATTTT
CDR3aa: CASSFSRSTDTQYF
j_gene: TRBJ2-3
v_gene: TRBV11-2
d_gene: NA
abundance: NA

CDR3nt: TGTGCCAGCAGCCAGGGGAGAGGACTAGCCGCAGATACGCAGTATTTT
CDR3aa: CASSQGRGLAADTQYF
j_gene: TRBJ2-3
v_gene: TRBV11-2
d_gene: TRBD2
abundance: NA

CDR3nt: TGTGCCAGCAGTGAACTGTCCGGACAGGTATCGATCCTCGGGGAGACCCAGTACTTC
CDR3aa: CASSELSGQVSILGETQYF
j_gene: TRBJ2-5
v_gene: TRBV6-1
d_gene: TRBD1
abundance: NA

CDR3nt: TGTGCCAGCAGCCAAGGATTCCCTGGGGCAGGTGGCTACACCTTC
CDR3aa: CASSQGFPGAGGYTF
j_gene: TRBJ1-2
v_gene: TRBV3-1/TRBV3-2
d_gene: NA
abundance: NA

CDR3nt: TGTGCCAGCAGCTTATACCGTCCCGGGACTAGCGGGGGGGCCCGATCAGATACGCAGTATTTT
CDR3aa: CASSLYRPGTSGGARSDTQYF
j_gene: TRBJ2-3
v_gene: TRBV7-6
d_gene: TRBD2
abundance: NA

CDR3nt: TGTGCCAGCAGCTTAGGTCTGGTCCCTGAAGCTTTCTTT
CDR3aa: CASSLGLVPEAFF
j_gene: TRBJ1-1
v_gene: TRBV11-2
d_gene: NA
abundance: NA

CDR3nt: TGTGCCAGTAGCGATCAGATCGGACAGGGGGCCTACAATGAGCAGTTCTTC
CDR3aa: CASSDQIGQGAYNEQFF
j_gene: TRBJ2-1
v_gene: TRBV19
d_gene: TRBD1
abundance: NA

CDR3nt: TGTGCCAGCAGTTTTGGGGCTAGCAATCAGCCCCAGCATTTT
CDR3aa: CASSFGASNQPQHF
j_gene: TRBJ1-5
v_gene: TRBV6-5
d_gene: NA
abundance: NA

CDR3nt: TGCGCCAGCAGCTTTCAGGGGAATGAGCAGTTCTTC
CDR3aa: CASSFQGNEQFF
j_gene: TRBJ2-1
v_gene: TRBV5-1
d_gene: NA
abundance: NA

CDR3nt: TGTGCCAGCAGCGTAGCGGTCTCTGGAAACACCATATATTTT
CDR3aa: CASSVAVSGNTIYF
j_gene: TRBJ1-3
v_gene: TRBV9
d_gene: NA
abundance: NA

CDR3nt: TGTGCCACCAGTGATTTGGGACTGTACACCGGGGAGCTGTTTTTT
CDR3aa: CATSDLGLYTGELFF
j_gene: TRBJ2-2
v_gene: TRBV24-1
d_gene: NA
abundance: NA

CDR3nt: TGTGCCAGCAGTACCGGGACTTATAACCGGGGCTACACCTTC
CDR3aa: CASSTGTYNRGYTF
j_gene: TRBJ1-2
v_gene: TRBV6-5
d_gene: NA
abundance: NA